This T cell receptor (beta chain) appears in the sequencing data of a study of beta chain features in type 1 diabetes (dated by TCRdb to the late 2010s). Regarding the complete study: Mean age, gender distribution, total cell number and subset yield were not different between patients and healthy donors. Regulatory and stem cell-like memory subsets were obtained from only 8 patients and about 8 healthy donors, while naive and central memory subsets were obtained from all 28 donors. The study compared the TCRB repertoires of sorted circulating CD4+ T cell subsets in recently diagnosed type 1 diabetes patients with those in matched healthy donors. A total of roughly 100 million sorted cells were examined across all samples, and RNA yield correlated strongly with the number of cells per subset. General conclusions and limits of the study: Because cDNA rather than genomic DNA was sequenced, highly expressing activated cells could have been over-represented, although no difference in activation and CD3 levels was found between groups. Naive, central memory and regulatory TCRB repertoires appeared to be more alike among patients than among healthy donors. A moderate but significant shortening of TCRB CDR3 length was observed in type 1 diabetes patients in all four CD4+ subsets. Because small numbers of individuals were included in the HLA sub-analyses, any influence of HLA type on TCRB rearrangement was left unresolved. Shorter templates might be favored by PCR, yet because patient and control samples were amplified and corrected together, any such skew would affect both groups equally. At VDJ recombination sites, type 1 diabetes patients had fewer insertions and more deleted nucleotides, which implies abnormalities in thymic rearrangement.

The entire amount of isolated RNA was reverse transcribed using the High Capacity cDNA Reverse Transcription Kit, so the sequenced TCRB transcripts were expressed ones. Naive, central memory and regulatory T cell samples underwent deep immunoSEQ sequencing, averaging about 3.57 million total reads per sample. Sorted cells were lysed in RLT buffer, and RNA was extracted using DNase-treated RNeasy Micro or Mini kits according to cell number. Each cell subset was processed separately to prevent cross-contamination, with patient and healthy donor samples processed together. The immunoSEQ multiplex PCR was used to amplify TCRB sequences from cDNA, yielding 87-bp fragments that span the CDR3 region. Amplicons were sequenced on the Illumina HiSeq platform. In the authors' own workflow: PCR bias was corrected computationally using synthetic template baselines, and reads within Hamming distance 2 were collapsed, with unmergeable singletons discarded. Reads were aligned against IMGT so that V, D and J genes, CDR3 length and insertions or deletions at six rearrangement sites could be assigned. Clonotype counts were normalized to sorted cell number within each subset before computing true diversity and Gini coefficients with the tcR R package. The overlap coefficient, calculated on TCRB nucleotide sequences, was used to measure repertoire sharing. As a proxy for the pre-selection repertoire, out-of-frame TCRB sequences from naive cells were analyzed. TCRdb mirrors the immuneACCESS table, restricted to in-frame sequences. Some clones are absent from its copies; in checked studies, under half trace to an unresolved V gene, and the reason for the others is unknown. D and trimming come from the DNA, and the V and J calls and clone size come from that table. This sample lists 250,000 to 350,000 clones; 11% were detected once. Of the sample, 0.015% is held by the ten largest clones.

Remarks on this clone: The clone's antigen remains unknown. No much larger clone is present one base from it, and per-base qualities are unavailable.

Each donor gave one peripheral blood draw, around 0.12 L on average, collected into heparinised tubes. Using a panel that included CD45RO, CCR7, CD25, CD127, CD95 and CD27, naive, central memory, regulatory and stem cell-like memory CD4+ T cells were sorted on a BD FACSAria II. All sorted populations exceeded 98% purity. Right away, PBMCs were isolated by Lymphoprep density gradient centrifugation and were stained directly, with no culture step. So that batch effects would be minimized, each experiment stained and sorted samples in pairs, pairing one healthy donor with one patient. For CDR1 and CDR2, the germline V gene lists MNHEY and SVGAGI. V gives up 0 bases and J gives up 1 base, and the segment between their germline ends measures 6 bases. There are 15 amino acids in the CDR3, from cysteine to phenylalanine inclusive. Of all the DNA, just the CDR3 is kept, 45 bases in frame from base 1.

This receptor was identified in a woman in her twenties or thirties in good health. The chain is encoded by TRBV6-5 joined to TRBJ1-4; there is no confident call for the D gene. The sequenced material came from naive CD4+ T cells from blood. The cell subset or site tag for this specimen amounts to: true naive CD4+ T cells. The encoded CDR3 is CASSYSSGTNEKLFF. The DNA sequence is given as TGTGCCAGCAGTTACTCGAGTGGAACTAATGAAAAACTGTTTTTT.